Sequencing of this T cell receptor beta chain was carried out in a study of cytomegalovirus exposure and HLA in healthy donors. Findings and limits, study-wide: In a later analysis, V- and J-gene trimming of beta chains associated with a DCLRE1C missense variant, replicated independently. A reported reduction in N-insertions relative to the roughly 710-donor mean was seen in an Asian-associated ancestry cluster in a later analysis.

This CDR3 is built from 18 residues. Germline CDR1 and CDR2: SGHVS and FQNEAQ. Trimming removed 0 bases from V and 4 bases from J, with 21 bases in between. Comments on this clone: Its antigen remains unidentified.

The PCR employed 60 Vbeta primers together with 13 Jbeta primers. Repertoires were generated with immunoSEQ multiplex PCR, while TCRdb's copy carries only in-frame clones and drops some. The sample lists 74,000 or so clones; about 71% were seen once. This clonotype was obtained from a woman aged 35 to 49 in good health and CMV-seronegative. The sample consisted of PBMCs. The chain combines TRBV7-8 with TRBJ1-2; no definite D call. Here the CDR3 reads CASSLAWVSVPGSYGYTF. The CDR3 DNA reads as TGTGCCAGCAGCTTAGCGTGGGTGTCCGTCCCGGGTAGCTATGGCTACACCTTC.